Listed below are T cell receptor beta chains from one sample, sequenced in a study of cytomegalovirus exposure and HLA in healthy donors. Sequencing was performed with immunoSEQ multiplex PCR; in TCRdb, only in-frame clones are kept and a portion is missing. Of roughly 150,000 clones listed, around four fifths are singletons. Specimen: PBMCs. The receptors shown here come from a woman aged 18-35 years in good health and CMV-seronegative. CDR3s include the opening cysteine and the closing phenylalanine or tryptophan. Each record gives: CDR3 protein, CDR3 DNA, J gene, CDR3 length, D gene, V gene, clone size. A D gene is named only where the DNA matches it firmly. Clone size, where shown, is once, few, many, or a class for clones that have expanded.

CDR3 protein: CASSIGMTGNQPQHF; CDR3 DNA: TGTGCCAGTAGTATAGGAATGACAGGGAATCAGCCCCAGCATTTT; J gene: TRBJ1-5; CDR3 length: 15; D gene: TRBD1; V gene: TRBV19; clone size: .
CDR3 protein: CASSLIGVYEQYF; CDR3 DNA: TGTGCCAGCAGCTTAATAGGGGTCTACGAGCAGTACTTC; J gene: TRBJ2-7; CDR3 length: 13; D gene: .; V gene: TRBV7-2; clone size: .
CDR3 protein: CASSGWGGAFHGYTF; CDR3 DNA: TGTGCCAGCAGTGGGTGGGGGGGCGCATTTCATGGCTACACCTTC; J gene: TRBJ1-2; CDR3 length: 15; D gene: .; V gene: TRBV6-1; clone size: .
CDR3 protein: CSSSLDKNTEAFF; CDR3 DNA: TGTTCCAGCAGCTTAGACAAGAACACTGAAGCTTTCTTT; J gene: TRBJ1-1; CDR3 length: 13; D gene: .; V gene: TRBV7-9; clone size: .
CDR3 protein: CASTWGSGTGNYGYTF; CDR3 DNA: TGTGCCAGTACATGGGGGTCCGGGACAGGGAACTATGGCTACACCTTC; J gene: TRBJ1-2; CDR3 length: 16; D gene: TRBD1; V gene: TRBV2; clone size: once
CDR3 protein: CASSLDPGQVGSPLHF; CDR3 DNA: TGCGCCAGCAGCTTGGACCCGGGACAGGTTGGTTCACCCCTCCACTTT; J gene: TRBJ1-6; CDR3 length: 16; D gene: TRBD1; V gene: TRBV5-1; clone size: few
CDR3 protein: CASSLAGRTEAFF; CDR3 DNA: TGTGCCAGCAGCTTAGCAGGGCGAACTGAAGCTTTCTTT; J gene: TRBJ1-1; CDR3 length: 13; D gene: .; V gene: TRBV11-3; clone size: .
CDR3 protein: CASSSRQRFNQPQHF; CDR3 DNA: TGTGCCAGCAGCTCAAGACAGCGCTTCAATCAGCCCCAGCATTTT; J gene: TRBJ1-5; CDR3 length: 15; D gene: .; V gene: TRBV5-8; clone size: .
CDR3 protein: CASSPGLEGKLFF; CDR3 DNA: TGTGCCAGCTCACCAGGATTAGAGGGAAAACTGTTTTTT; J gene: TRBJ1-4; CDR3 length: 13; D gene: .; V gene: TRBV18; clone size: few
CDR3 protein: CASSFVRAPGANVLTF; CDR3 DNA: TGTGCCAGCAGTTTCGTAAGGGCGCCTGGGGCCAACGTCCTGACCTTC; J gene: TRBJ2-6; CDR3 length: 16; D gene: .; V gene: TRBV28; clone size: .
CDR3 protein: CASSPGTDPLSGNTIYF; CDR3 DNA: TGTGCCAGCTCACCGGGGACAGACCCTCTCTCTGGAAACACCATATATTTT; J gene: TRBJ1-3; CDR3 length: 17; D gene: TRBD1; V gene: TRBV18; clone size: .
CDR3 protein: CASSLTRGLSPLHF; CDR3 DNA: TGTGCCAGCAGTTTAACCAGGGGGCTCTCACCCCTCCACTTT; J gene: TRBJ1-6; CDR3 length: 14; D gene: TRBD1; V gene: TRBV28; clone size: .
CDR3 protein: CASSPYSGPYNEQFF; CDR3 DNA: TGTGCCAGCAGCCCCTATAGCGGGCCCTACAATGAGCAGTTCTTC; J gene: TRBJ2-1; CDR3 length: 15; D gene: TRBD2; V gene: TRBV9; clone size: once
CDR3 protein: CASSYSPEAGTEAFF; CDR3 DNA: TGTGCCAGCAGTTACTCGCCCGAGGCGGGCACTGAAGCTTTCTTT; J gene: TRBJ1-1; CDR3 length: 15; D gene: .; V gene: TRBV6-5; clone size: .
CDR3 protein: CASSSNSGLAGAQETQYF; CDR3 DNA: TGCGCCAGCAGCTCGAATTCCGGACTAGCGGGAGCTCAAGAGACCCAGTACTTC; J gene: TRBJ2-5; CDR3 length: 18; D gene: TRBD2; V gene: TRBV5-1; clone size: .
CDR3 protein: CASSLGRRTGGVETQYF; CDR3 DNA: TGTGCCAGCAGCTTGGGACGAAGGACAGGGGGAGTGGAGACCCAGTACTTC; J gene: TRBJ2-5; CDR3 length: 17; D gene: TRBD1; V gene: TRBV5-8; clone size: .
CDR3 protein: CASRGIRAGIPEAFF; CDR3 DNA: TGTGCCAGTAGAGGTATCAGGGCAGGGATCCCTGAAGCTTTCTTT; J gene: TRBJ1-1; CDR3 length: 15; D gene: .; V gene: TRBV19; clone size: once
CDR3 protein: CASSGGDRGSYEQYF; CDR3 DNA: TGTGCCAGCAGCGGAGGGGACAGGGGCTCCTACGAGCAGTACTTC; J gene: TRBJ2-7; CDR3 length: 15; D gene: TRBD1; V gene: TRBV7-9; clone size: once
CDR3 protein: CASSYSRGEDGYTF; CDR3 DNA: TGTGCCAGCAGTTATTCTCGCGGGGAGGATGGCTACACCTTC; J gene: TRBJ1-2; CDR3 length: 14; D gene: .; V gene: TRBV28; clone size: .